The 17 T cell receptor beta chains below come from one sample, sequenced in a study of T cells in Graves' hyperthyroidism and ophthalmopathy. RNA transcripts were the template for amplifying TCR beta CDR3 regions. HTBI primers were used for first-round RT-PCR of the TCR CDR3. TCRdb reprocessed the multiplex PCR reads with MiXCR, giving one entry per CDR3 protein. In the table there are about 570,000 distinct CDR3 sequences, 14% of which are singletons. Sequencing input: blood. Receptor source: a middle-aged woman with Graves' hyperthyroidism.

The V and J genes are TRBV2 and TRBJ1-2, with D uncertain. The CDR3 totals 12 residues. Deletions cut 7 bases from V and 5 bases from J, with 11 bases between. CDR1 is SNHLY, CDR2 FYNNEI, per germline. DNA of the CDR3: TGTGCCAGCACGGGAGCGGGTTATGGCTACACCTTC. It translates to CASTGAGYGYTF.

The CDR3 sequence: CASSLPKAYTNTEAFF. CDR3 DNA sequence: TGTGCCAGCAGCTTACCGAAGGCCTATACGAACACTGAAGCTTTCTTT. The chain is built from TRBV11-2 and TRBJ1-1; the D is unclear. Germline lookup yields CDR1 SGHAT and CDR2 FQNNGV. The germline V and J ends were trimmed by 2 bases and 1 base, with 14 bases remaining between them. This CDR3 comprises 16 residues. Full variable domain (remainder filled in from reference TRBV11-2 and TRBJ1-1): EAGVAQSPRYKIIEKRQSVAFWCNPISGHATLYWYQQILGQGPKLLIQFQNNGVVDDSQLPKDRFSAERLKGVDSTLKIQPAKLEDSAVYLCASSLPKAYTNTEAFFGQGTRLTVV.

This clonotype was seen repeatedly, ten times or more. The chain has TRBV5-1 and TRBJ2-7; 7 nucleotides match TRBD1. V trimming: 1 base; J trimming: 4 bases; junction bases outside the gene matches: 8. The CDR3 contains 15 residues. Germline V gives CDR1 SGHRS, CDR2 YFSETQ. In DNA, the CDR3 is TGCGCCAGCAGCTTGAACACAGGGGAAAAGTACGAGCAGTACTTC. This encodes CASSLNTGEKYEQYF.

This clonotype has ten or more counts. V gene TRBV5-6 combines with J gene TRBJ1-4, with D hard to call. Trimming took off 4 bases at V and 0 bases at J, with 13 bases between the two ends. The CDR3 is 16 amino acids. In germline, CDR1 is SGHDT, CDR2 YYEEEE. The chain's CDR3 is CASSRRTVATNEKLFF. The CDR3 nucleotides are TGTGCCAGCAGCAGAAGGACGGTAGCAACTAATGAAAAACTGTTTTTT.

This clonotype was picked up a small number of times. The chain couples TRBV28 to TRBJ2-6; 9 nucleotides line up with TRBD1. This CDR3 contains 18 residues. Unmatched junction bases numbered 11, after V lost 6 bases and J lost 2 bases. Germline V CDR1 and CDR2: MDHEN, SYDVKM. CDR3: CASSHSDRGFAGANVLTF. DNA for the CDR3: TGTGCCAGCAGCCACTCGGACAGGGGATTCGCTGGGGCCAACGTCCTGACTTTC.

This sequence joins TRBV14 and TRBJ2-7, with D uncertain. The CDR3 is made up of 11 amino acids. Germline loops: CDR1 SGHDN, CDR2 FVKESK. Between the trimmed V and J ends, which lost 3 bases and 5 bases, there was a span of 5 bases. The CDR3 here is CASSQTNEQYF. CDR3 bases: TGTGCCAGCAGCCAGACAAACGAGCAGTACTTC.

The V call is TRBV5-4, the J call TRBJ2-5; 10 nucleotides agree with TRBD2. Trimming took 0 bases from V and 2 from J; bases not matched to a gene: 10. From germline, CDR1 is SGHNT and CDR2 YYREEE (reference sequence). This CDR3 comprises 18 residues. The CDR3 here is CASSLGVLAGGSQETQYF. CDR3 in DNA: TGTGCCAGCAGCTTGGGAGTCTTAGCGGGAGGATCACAAGAGACCCAGTACTTC. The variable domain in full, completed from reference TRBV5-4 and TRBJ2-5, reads ETGVTQSPTHLIKTRGQQVTLRCSSQSGHNTVSWYQQALGQGPQFIFQYYREEENGRGNFPPRFSGLQFPNYSSELNVNALELDDSALYLCASSLGVLAGGSQETQYFGPGTRLLVL.

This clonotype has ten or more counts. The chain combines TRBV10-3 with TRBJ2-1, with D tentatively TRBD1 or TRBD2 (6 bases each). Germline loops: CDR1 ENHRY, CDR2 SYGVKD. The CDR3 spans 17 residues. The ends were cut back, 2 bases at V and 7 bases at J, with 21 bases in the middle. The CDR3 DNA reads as TGTGCCATCAGTGAGGGGTATGGGCAGGGGAGGAAGAATGAGCAGTTCTTC. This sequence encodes CAISEGYGQGRKNEQFF.

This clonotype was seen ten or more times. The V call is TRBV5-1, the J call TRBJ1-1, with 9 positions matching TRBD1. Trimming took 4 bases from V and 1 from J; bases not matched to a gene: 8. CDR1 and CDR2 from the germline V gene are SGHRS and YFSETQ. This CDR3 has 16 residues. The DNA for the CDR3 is TGCGCCAGCAGCCAAACAGGGGGCCAGGGGAACACTGAAGCTTTCTTT. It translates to CASSQTGGQGNTEAFF.

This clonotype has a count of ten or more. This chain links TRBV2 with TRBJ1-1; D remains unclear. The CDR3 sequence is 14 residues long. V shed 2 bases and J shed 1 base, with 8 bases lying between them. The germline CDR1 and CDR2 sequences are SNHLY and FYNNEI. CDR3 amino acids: CASSEYGGNTEAFF. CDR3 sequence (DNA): TGTGCCAGCAGTGAATACGGCGGGAACACTGAAGCTTTCTTT.

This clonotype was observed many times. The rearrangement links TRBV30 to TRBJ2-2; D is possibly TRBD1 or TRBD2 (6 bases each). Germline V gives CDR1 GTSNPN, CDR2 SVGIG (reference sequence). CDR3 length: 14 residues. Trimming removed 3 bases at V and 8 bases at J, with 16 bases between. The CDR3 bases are TGTGCCTGGAGCCCGCCGGGGGCGCGGGGGGAGCTGTTTTTT. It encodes CAWSPPGARGELFF.

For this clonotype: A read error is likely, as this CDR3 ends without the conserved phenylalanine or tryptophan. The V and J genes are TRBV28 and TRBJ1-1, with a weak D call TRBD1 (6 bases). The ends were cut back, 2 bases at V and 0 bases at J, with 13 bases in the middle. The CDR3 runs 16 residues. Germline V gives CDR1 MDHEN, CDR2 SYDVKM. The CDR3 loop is CASSLAGTHMNTEAFL. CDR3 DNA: TGTGCCAGCAGTTTAGCGGGGACACACATGAACACTGAAGCTTTCCTT.

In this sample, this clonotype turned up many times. CDR3 sequence: CASSELAGARGEQFF. Here the CDR3 DNA reads TGTGCCAGCAGTGAGTTAGCGGGAGCGCGGGGTGAGCAGTTCTTC. The V gene is TRBV2, the J gene TRBJ2-1; TRBD2 matches at 9 bases. CDR3 length: 15 amino acids. Germline V lookup: CDR1 SNHLY, CDR2 FYNNEI. V trimming: 3 bases; J trimming: 9 bases; junction bases outside the gene matches: 9.

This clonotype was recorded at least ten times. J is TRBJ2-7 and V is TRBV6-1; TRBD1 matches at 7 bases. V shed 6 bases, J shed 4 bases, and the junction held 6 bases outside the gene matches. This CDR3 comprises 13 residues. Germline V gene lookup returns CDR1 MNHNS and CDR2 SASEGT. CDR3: CASSRTGLYEQYF. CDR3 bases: TGTGCCAGCAGCCGGACAGGCCTATACGAGCAGTACTTC.

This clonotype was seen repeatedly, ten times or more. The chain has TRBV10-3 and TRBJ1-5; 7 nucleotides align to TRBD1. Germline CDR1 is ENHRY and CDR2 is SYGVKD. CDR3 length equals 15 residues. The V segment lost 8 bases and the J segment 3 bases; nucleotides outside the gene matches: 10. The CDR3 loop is CAIRDSENFNQPQHF. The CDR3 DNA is TGTGCCATCCGGGACAGTGAGAACTTCAATCAGCCCCAGCATTTT.

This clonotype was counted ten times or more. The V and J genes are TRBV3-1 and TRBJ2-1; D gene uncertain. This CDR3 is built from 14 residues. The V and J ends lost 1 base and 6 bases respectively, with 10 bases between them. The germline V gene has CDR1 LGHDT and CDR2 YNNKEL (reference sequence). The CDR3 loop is CASSQVSFFNEQFF. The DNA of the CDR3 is TGTGCCAGCAGCCAAGTGAGCTTTTTCAATGAGCAGTTCTTC.

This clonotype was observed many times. CDR3 sequence (DNA): TGCGCCAGCAGCCCCATGGACAGTTCCTACGAGCAGTACTTC. Amino acids: CASSPMDSSYEQYF. The rearrangement joins TRBV5-1 to TRBJ2-7; TRBD1 might be the D (6 bases). Germline assignment: CDR1 SGHRS and CDR2 YFSETQ. V was pared by 4 bases and J by 1 base, with 12 bases between. The length of the CDR3 is 14 residues.